The 2 T cell receptor beta chains below were found in one sample sequenced in a study of cytomegalovirus exposure and HLA in healthy donors. The PCR used 60 Vbeta and 13 Jbeta primers. Libraries were prepared by immunoSEQ multiplex PCR; TCRdb keeps only in-frame clonotypes and omits some of them. This sample has over 110,000 clones; approximately 80% occur once, and the top ten carry more than 0.9%. Sequencing used PBMCs. The receptors come from a male donor in good health and CMV-seropositive.

The chain is built from TRBV6-5 and TRBJ1-3; D is undetermined. The CDR3 covers 14 residues. Germline V gives CDR1 MNHEY, CDR2 SVGAGI. Trimming shortened V by 0 bases and J by 4 bases, and 7 bases separated the two germline ends. The CDR3 DNA is TGTGCCAGCAGTTACTCTCTGCGAGGAAACACCATATATTTT. Its protein product is CASSYSLRGNTIYF.

V gene TRBV10-3 combines with J gene TRBJ2-3, with D possibly TRBD2 on 6 matching bases. The V and J ends lost 3 bases and 2 bases respectively, with 12 bases between them. The CDR3 covers 15 residues. Germline lookup yields CDR1 ENHRY and CDR2 SYGVKD. For the CDR3, the DNA is TGTGCCATCAGTGAAACTAGCCGGACCACAGATACGCAGTATTTT. It specifies CAISETSRTTDTQYF.